These T cell receptor beta chains were read from a single sample in a study of CD8+ T cells in alopecia areata. The data were produced by immunoSEQ multiplex PCR, yet TCRdb's version contains in-frame clones alone and is incomplete. The sample consists of under 200,000 clones, 55% to 75% of them appearing once. The sample consisted of CD4+ T cells sorted from blood, taken at week 4, from a patient treated with tofacitinib. Source of these receptors: a human donor with alopecia areata. Each CDR3 is given with its conserved first and last residue.

V gene	CDR3 protein
TRBV29-1	CSVEDAGPHGAFF
TRBV29-1	CSVLHRPPPVGDYGYTF
TRBV5-4	CASSLPGQGNNSPLHF
TRBV29-1	CSVRRLAGEETQYF
TRBV29-1	CSVVPGQETQYF
TRBV4-1	CASSPRGQGMADTQYF
TRBV11-2	CASSLVGHQPQHF
TRBV29-1	CSVGRGRANEKLFF
TRBV6-5	CASSSKALAKNIQYF
TRBV11-2	CASSSSGGAINEQYF
TRBV29-1	CSVVKRGGLDTQYF
TRBV30	CAWGLPGGQGGDTQYF
TRBV5-1	CASSFRDPTDTQYF
TRBV5-1	CASSQRTSGVSPGANVLTF
TRBV7-3	CASSLYSGQRINYGYTF
TRBV20-1	CSASFRGQAFF
TRBV7-9	CASSMGLAGEETQYF
TRBV29-1	CSVGGGRDQPQHF
TRBV25-1	CASSDPRGTGELFF
TRBV7-2	CASSFTQGANEKLFF
TRBV18	CASSPGLAGGLSYNEQFF
TRBV7-8	CASSLTPQGLVTEAFF
TRBV5-4	CASSLATYTDTQYF
TRBV10-3	CAISDLIQETQYF
TRBV15	CATSRPLYEQFF
TRBV4-1	CASSQEKVTFYGYTF
TRBV29-1	CSVGEGADTQYF
TRBV29-1	CSVLARQDSSYEQYF
TRBV30	CAWTRMGGTTFF
TRBV29-1	CSVEWSYEQYF
TRBV30	CASLRVGSPLHF
TRBV9	CASSVGEWRGITDTQYF
TRBV7-2	CASSRGTSRETQYF
TRBV5-1	CASSKTSGGVEEQFF
TRBV6-6	CASSTIITYEQYF
TRBV29-1	CSVEVAGSEQYF
TRBV29-1	CSAGVQANYGYTF
TRBV7-3	CASSLNRSQNYTF
TRBV5-1	CASSFGTGFNEQFF
TRBV18	CASSEAAGTYEQYF
TRBV6-1	CASSEAGIETQYF
TRBV4-3	CASRGRLDNTGELFF
TRBV29-1	CSARTSGGYTGELFF
TRBV5-1	CASSLGQGGYTF
TRBV4-2	CASSQDQDSYNEQFF
TRBV5-5	CASSSDRMVLASTDTQYF
TRBV29-1	CSVEGIGEGTDYTAETQYF
TRBV10-3	CAISERQSQTNTEAFF
TRBV25-1	CASSELGERDYGYTF
TRBV6-6	CASSYNGNQPQHF